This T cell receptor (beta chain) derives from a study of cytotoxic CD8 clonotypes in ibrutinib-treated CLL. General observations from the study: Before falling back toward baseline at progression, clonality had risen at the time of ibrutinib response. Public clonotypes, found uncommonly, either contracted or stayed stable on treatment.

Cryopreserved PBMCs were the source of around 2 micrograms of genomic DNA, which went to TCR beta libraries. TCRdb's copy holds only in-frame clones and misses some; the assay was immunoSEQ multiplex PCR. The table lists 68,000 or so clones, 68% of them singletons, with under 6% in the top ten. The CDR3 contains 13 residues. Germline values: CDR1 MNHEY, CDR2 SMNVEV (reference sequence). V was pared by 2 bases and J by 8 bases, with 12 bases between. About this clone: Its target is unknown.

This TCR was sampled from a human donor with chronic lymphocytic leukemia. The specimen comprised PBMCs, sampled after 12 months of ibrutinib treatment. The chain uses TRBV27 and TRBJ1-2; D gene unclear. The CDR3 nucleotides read TGTGCCAGCAGTTTAGGAGGGATCTACGGCTACACCTTC. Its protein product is CASSLGGIYGYTF.